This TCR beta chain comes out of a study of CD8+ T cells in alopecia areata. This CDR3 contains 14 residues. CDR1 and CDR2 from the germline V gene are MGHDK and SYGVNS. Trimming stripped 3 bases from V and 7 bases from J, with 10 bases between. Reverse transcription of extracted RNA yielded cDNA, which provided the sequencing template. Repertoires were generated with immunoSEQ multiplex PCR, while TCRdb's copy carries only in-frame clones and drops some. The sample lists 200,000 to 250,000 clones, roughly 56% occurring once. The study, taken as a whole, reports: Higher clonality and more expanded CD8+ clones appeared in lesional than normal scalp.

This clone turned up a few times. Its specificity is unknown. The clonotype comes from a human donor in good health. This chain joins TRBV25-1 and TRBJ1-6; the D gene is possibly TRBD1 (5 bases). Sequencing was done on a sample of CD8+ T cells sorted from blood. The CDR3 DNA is TGTGCCAGCAGTGATTGGCAGGGCAATTCACCCCTCCACTTT. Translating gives CASSDWQGNSPLHF.